These T cell receptor beta chains were read from a single sample in a study of blood T cell repertoires in COVID-19. Only in-frame clones appear in the TCRdb table, and some are missing; sequencing was by immunoSEQ multiplex PCR. The sample carries roughly 350,000 clones, roughly 90% recorded once. Sequenced material: peripheral blood. These receptors came from a woman in her fifties or sixties with active or convalescent COVID-19. The CDR3 runs from the conserved cysteine through the conserved F or W. D genes are given only for firm matches. Size values are once, few and many counts, or a class for expanded clones, and some rows have none.

>TRBJ2-1|NA|TRBD2|TRBV7-2
TGTGCCAGCAGCCCTCGGAGCGGGGGGATCACCTACAATGAGCAGTTCTTC
CASSPRSGGITYNEQFF
>TRBJ1-1|NA|TRBD1|TRBV18
TGTGCCAGCTCACCAGGTCCAGGGGGCGAAGGTGAAGCTTTCTTT
CASSPGPGGEGEAFF
>TRBJ2-2|NA|NA|TRBV5-1
TGCGCCAGCAGCTTGGAGGGGCTGGACGCCGGGGAGCTGTTTTTT
CASSLEGLDAGELFF
>TRBJ2-1|NA|NA|TRBV7-3
TGTGCCAGCAGCCTACTAGCCAACTATGAGCAGTTCTTC
CASSLLANYEQFF
>TRBJ1-1|NA|TRBD1|TRBV6-2/TRBV6-3
TGTGCCAGCAGTTACGGAACAGGGGGAGCAAGTATGAACACTGAAGCTTTCTTT
CASSYGTGGASMNTEAFF
>TRBJ2-7|NA|NA|TRBV5-8
TGTGCCAGCAGTAAACCGACCGCCCGGGACGAGCAGTACTTC
CASSKPTARDEQYF
>TRBJ1-1|NA|NA|TRBV19
TGTGCCAGTAGTAATGAGGGAACTGAAGCTTTCTTT
CASSNEGTEAFF
>TRBJ1-1|NA|TRBD1|TRBV19
TGTGCCAGTAGAAGACAGGGGAACCCTGAAGCTTTCTTT
CASRRQGNPEAFF
>TRBJ1-5|NA|NA|TRBV12-3/TRBV12-4
TGTGCCAGCAGTTTCAGGGGCGGTCAGCCCCAGCATTTT
CASSFRGGQPQHF
>TRBJ2-1|NA|TRBD1|TRBV5-1
TGCGCCAGCAGCCAAAGACAGGGTTTAGGTCATGAGCAGTTCTTC
CASSQRQGLGHEQFF
>TRBJ2-7|NA|NA|TRBV7-6
TGTGCCAGCAGCTTCATGGGGGGTGAGCAGTACTTC
CASSFMGGEQYF
>TRBJ2-7|once|NA|TRBV30
TGTGCCTGGATGGAGGCAGGAGTTTCCTACGAGCAGTACTTC
CAWMEAGVSYEQYF
>TRBJ2-2|NA|TRBD2|TRBV7-9
TGTGCCAGCAGCTTAGCTAGCGGGAGAGCCGGGGAGCTGTTTTTT
CASSLASGRAGELFF
>TRBJ2-1|few|TRBD2|TRBV5-4
TGTGCCAGCAGCTTGAAGCGGGAGGCCAATGAGCAGTTCTTC
CASSLKREANEQFF
>TRBJ2-7|NA|TRBD1|TRBV6-2/TRBV6-3
TGTGCCAGCAGTTATAACAGGGGGGTAACCTACGAGCAGTACTTC
CASSYNRGVTYEQYF
>TRBJ2-2|NA|TRBD1|TRBV3-1/TRBV3-2
TGTGCCAGCAGCCTACCCGGGACAGGGGATAACACCGGGGAGCTGTTTTTT
CASSLPGTGDNTGELFF
>TRBJ1-4|NA|TRBD1|TRBV10-2
TGCGCCAGCAGTGATCCGGGACAGGGACGCGAAAAACTGTTTTTT
CASSDPGQGREKLFF
>TRBJ1-2|once|TRBD1|TRBV10-3
TGTGCCATCAGCGCAGGGGGTAGACAGGGGGCCCTCTATAACTATGGCTACACCTTC
CAISAGGRQGALYNYGYTF
>TRBJ2-7|NA|TRBD1|TRBV6-1
TGTGCCAGCAGTGAATGGGGGCAGGGGGCTCTCTCCTACGAGCAGTACTTC
CASSEWGQGALSYEQYF
>TRBJ1-1|NA|TRBD1|TRBV30
TGTGCCTGGTCCAGACAGGGAGGTACTGAAGCTTTCTTT
CAWSRQGGTEAFF
>TRBJ1-3|NA|NA|TRBV6-5
TGTGCCAGCAGTTACGACCGGACACATTCTGGAAACACCATATATTTT
CASSYDRTHSGNTIYF
>TRBJ1-1|NA|NA|TRBV18
TGTGCCAGCTCACCACTCTTGAACACTGAAGCTTTCTTT
CASSPLLNTEAFF
>TRBJ1-5|NA|TRBD1|TRBV2
TGTGCCAGCAGTGAAGGGCACAGGGGAAATCAGCCCCAGCATTTT
CASSEGHRGNQPQHF
>TRBJ1-2|once|NA|TRBV15
TGTGCCACCAGCAGAGATTCACAGGGCTCCTATGGCTACACCTTC
CATSRDSQGSYGYTF
>TRBJ2-5|few|TRBD2|TRBV29-1
TGCAGCGTTGGACTAGCGGGAAGGGGAGAGACCCAGTACTTC
CSVGLAGRGETQYF
>TRBJ1-6|NA|TRBD1|TRBV27
TGTGCCAGCCGGTCCACAGGGGCCAATAATTCACCCCTCCACTTT
CASRSTGANNSPLHF
>TRBJ1-6|NA|TRBD1|TRBV13
TGTGCCAGCAGCTTAACGACAGGGAAGTTTAATTCACCCCTCCACTTT
CASSLTTGKFNSPLHF
>TRBJ1-4|NA|NA|TRBV6-5
TGTGCCAGCGGGAGGGGGATGGAAAAACTGTTTTTT
CASGRGMEKLFF
>TRBJ1-2|NA|TRBD1|TRBV4-1
TGCGCCAGCAGTCAACAGGGGGACTATGGCTACACCTTC
CASSQQGDYGYTF
>TRBJ2-1|NA|NA|TRBV30
TGTGCCTGGAGTGTTGGCGGGACCACCCATGAGCAGTTCTTC
CAWSVGGTTHEQFF
>TRBJ2-3|NA|NA|TRBV14
TGTGCCAGCAGCCTACAAACATTAGATACGCAGTATTTT
CASSLQTLDTQYF
>TRBJ1-1|few|NA|TRBV7-2
TGTGCCAGCAGCTCGGGGTCCTATACTGAAGCTTTCTTT
CASSSGSYTEAFF
>TRBJ1-5|NA|NA|TRBV15
TGTGCCACCAGCAGAGATCGGTCGGGGAGCAATCAGCCCCAGCATTTT
CATSRDRSGSNQPQHF
>TRBJ1-1|NA|TRBD1|TRBV6-2/TRBV6-3
TGTGCCAGCAGCCGACAGGGGGCTGCTGAAGCTTTCTTT
CASSRQGAAEAFF
>TRBJ1-5|NA|NA|TRBV7-9
TGTGCCAGCAGCTTAGCAGGGGGCAATCAGCCCCAGCATTTT
CASSLAGGNQPQHF
>TRBJ2-7|NA|TRBD2|TRBV11-2
TGTGCCAGCAGCTTCCAACTAGCGGACCCTAGCTCCTACGAGCAGTACTTC
CASSFQLADPSSYEQYF
>TRBJ1-6|NA|NA|TRBV11-2
TGTGCCAGCAGCGTGAGACAAGATAATTCACCCCTCCACTTT
CASSVRQDNSPLHF
>TRBJ2-6|NA|TRBD1|TRBV10-3
TGTGCCATCAGTGAGTCGACAGGGATCATCTCTGGGGCCAACGTCCTGACTTTC
CAISESTGIISGANVLTF
>TRBJ2-6|NA|NA|TRBV9
TGTGCCAGCAGCTCTAATGTTATGTTCGGGGACTCTGGGGCCAACGTCCTGACTTTC
CASSSNVMFGDSGANVLTF
>TRBJ1-2|NA|TRBD1|TRBV5-4
TGTGCCAGCAGCTTCAAGGGACAGGGGGCAGGAGGCTACACCTTC
CASSFKGQGAGGYTF
>TRBJ2-1|NA|NA|TRBV6-2/TRBV6-3
TGTGCCAGCAGTTACGGGGAGCCGTCGCAGTTCTTC
CASSYGEPSQFF
>TRBJ1-1|NA|NA|TRBV10-3
TGTGCCTCACATTCAGGTTATTCTGAAGCTTTCTTT
CASHSGYSEAFF
>TRBJ2-1|NA|TRBD1|TRBV14
TGTGCCAGCAGCCGAAAGGACAGGGATCGTGGGTTTAGGGACAATGAGCAGTTCTTC
CASSRKDRDRGFRDNEQFF
>TRBJ2-4|NA|NA|TRBV5-1
TGCGCCAGCAGCTCCCTCGGGGCAGGGGATCCTCAGTACTTC
CASSSLGAGDPQYF
>TRBJ1-2|once|TRBD1|TRBV28
TGTGCCAGCAGTTTTCGGGACAGACAGAACTATGGCTACACCTTC
CASSFRDRQNYGYTF
>TRBJ1-6|NA|NA|TRBV2
TGTGCCAGCAGTGACAGGGAAGGCTCACCCCTCCACTTT
CASSDREGSPLHF
>TRBJ2-3|NA|TRBD2|TRBV5-1
TGCGCCAGCAGCTTGTTGGTAGCGGGCGATCGCACAGATACGCAGTATTTT
CASSLLVAGDRTDTQYF
>TRBJ2-6|NA|NA|TRBV4-3
TGCGCCAGCAGCCAAGATATCGGTGCTGGGGCCAACGTCCTGACTTTC
CASSQDIGAGANVLTF
>TRBJ1-1|NA|TRBD1|TRBV19
TGTGCCACCGGTACAGGGGGGAACACTGAAGCTTTCTTT
CATGTGGNTEAFF
>TRBJ2-7|once|TRBD2|TRBV19
TGTGCCAGTAGGGCATCGCGGGGGAGCTCCTACGAGCAGTACTTC
CASRASRGSSYEQYF
>TRBJ1-2|NA|TRBD1|TRBV28
TGTGCCAGCAGTTTTAACAGGGGGAGAGGCTACACCTTC
CASSFNRGRGYTF
>TRBJ1-2|NA|NA|TRBV10-3
TGTGCCATCAGTGACTCGAGCGGGAGGGAGTGGTCCGGCTACACCTTC
CAISDSSGREWSGYTF
>TRBJ2-3|NA|NA|TRBV5-1
TGCGCCAGCAGCTTGGCCTTCCAGGGGATAGATACGCAGTATTTT
CASSLAFQGIDTQYF
>TRBJ2-1|NA|TRBD1|TRBV9
TGTGCCAGCAGCGATACAGGGGACCCCTACAATGAGCAGTTCTTC
CASSDTGDPYNEQFF
>TRBJ1-3|NA|NA|TRBV14
TGTGCCAGCAGCCAAAACGGGTACACCATATATTTT
CASSQNGYTIYF
>TRBJ1-4|NA|NA|TRBV6-6
TGTGCCAGCAGTAAAAACAACGCCCCTAATGAAAAACTGTTTTTT
CASSKNNAPNEKLFF
>TRBJ2-2|NA|NA|TRBV27
TGTGCCAGCAGTTTATCCACAGGGATGAACACCGGGGAGCTGTTTTTT
CASSLSTGMNTGELFF